This T cell receptor beta chain stems from a study of T cells in Graves' hyperthyroidism and ophthalmopathy. Study information: Peripheral blood was acquired at first diagnosis, ahead of any therapy whatsoever.

Using RNA transcripts as the source, TCR beta CDR3 regions were amplified. First-round RT-PCR with HTBI primers amplified the TCR CDR3 region. TCRdb itself ran the multiplex PCR reads through MiXCR, one entry per CDR3 protein. The sample shows a few hundred thousand distinct CDR3 sequences, roughly 13% of them seen only once. Losses at the gene ends were 5 bases for V and 6 bases for J; bases not matched to a gene: 11. CDR3 size: 14 residues. Germline CDR1 and CDR2: DFQATT and SNEGSKA (reference sequence). Researchers defined stable Graves' hyperthyroidism as no ophthalmopathy progression within 18 months. Recently diagnosed hyperthyroidism of less than 2 months' duration affected patients aged 18 to 65. Diagnostic assessment was based on clinical symptoms, serum thyroxine and TRAb, thyroid ultrasound and orbital computed tomography.

Sample: blood. This clonotype originated in a woman in her late teens or twenties with Graves' hyperthyroidism. The chain combines TRBV20-1 with TRBJ2-3; TRBD1 agrees at 7 bases. The CDR3 DNA follows: TGCAGTGCTGGAGTCGTCGACAGGGACGATACGCAGTATTTT. It yields the protein CSAGVVDRDDTQYF.